The next 9 T cell receptor beta chains were all read from a single sample in a study of blood T cell repertoires in COVID-19. This table comes from immunoSEQ multiplex PCR, and its TCRdb copy is limited to in-frame clones, with some not included. The sample holds more than 450,000 clones, roughly 90% seen once. Sequencing was performed on PBMCs or T cells enriched from blood (not recorded which). The receptors were gathered from a woman between 18 and 29 years old who had recovered from COVID-19.

The CDR3 DNA reads as TGTGCCAGCAGCTTAAAAGGGGACAACAGGGGAGGTGGCTACACCTTC. Translation gives CASSLKGDNRGGGYTF. The chain links TRBV7-6 to TRBJ1-2; 7 bases are a match to TRBD1. Germline V lookup: CDR1 SGHVS, CDR2 FNYEAQ. Trimming took 2 bases from V and 7 from J; bases not matched to a gene: 13. The CDR3 sequence is 16 residues long.

The chain recombines TRBV30 with TRBJ2-6; tentative D call: TRBD1 (5 bases). CDR3 length: 17 amino acids. Germline V CDR1 and CDR2: GTSNPN, SVGIG (reference sequence). V lost 5 bases, J lost 2 bases, and 19 bases lay in between. The CDR3 sequence is CAWVNSRAEAGANVLTF. CDR3 coding DNA: TGTGCCTGGGTCAACAGCAGGGCTGAGGCTGGGGCCAACGTCCTGACTTTC.

This clone was counted once. The chain links TRBV27 to TRBJ1-1, with 8 bases fitting TRBD1. The CDR3 loop spans 13 amino acids. V gave up 5 bases and J gave up 7 bases; unmatched junction bases: 6. Germline V lookup: CDR1 MNHEY, CDR2 SMNVEV (reference sequence). Here the CDR3 DNA reads TGTGCCAGCAGTACGACAGGGGTGGGTGAAGCTTTCTTT. Encoded protein: CASSTTGVGEAFF.

In its sample, this clone was seen once. This sequence joins TRBV2 and TRBJ1-4; D is perhaps TRBD1 (6 bases). V lost 7 bases and J 2 bases, leaving 14 bases between the germline ends. The CDR3 has 15 amino acids. Germline CDR1 and CDR2: SNHLY and FYNNEI. This CDR3 reads CASTRSGDTNEKLFF. CDR3 DNA: TGTGCCAGCACCCGATCAGGGGACACTAATGAAAAACTGTTTTTT. Full variable domain (remainder filled in from reference TRBV2 and TRBJ1-4): EPEVTQTPSHQVTQMGQEVILRCVPISNHLYFYWYRQILGQKVEFLVSFYNNEISEKSEIFDDQFSVERPDGSNFTLKIRSTKLEDSAMYFCASTRSGDTNEKLFFGSGTQLSVL.

The DNA for the CDR3 is TGTGCCTGGGTAAAAAACACCATATATTTT. It translates to CAWVKNTIYF. V and J are TRBV30 and TRBJ1-3; D is uncertain. Trimming shortened V by 5 bases and J by 6 bases, and 5 bases separated the two germline ends. The CDR3 contains 10 residues. CDR1 and CDR2 from the germline V gene are GTSNPN and SVGIG (reference sequence).

The chain joins TRBV5-1 to TRBJ1-2; no reliable D call. From germline, CDR1 is SGHRS and CDR2 YFSETQ. CDR3 length: 17 amino acids. Trimming left V 4 bases short and J 1 base short, with 20 bases between. The CDR3 region is CASSLQLSGNINYGYTF. CDR3 DNA sequence: TGCGCCAGCAGCCTCCAACTATCCGGGAATATTAACTATGGCTACACCTTC.

The chain couples TRBV6-5 to TRBJ2-3, with D possibly TRBD1 on 5 matching bases. The CDR3 totals 13 residues. Per germline, CDR1 MNHEY and CDR2 SVGAGI. With 6 bases removed from V and 3 bases from J, the gap between germline ends came to 10 bases. The CDR3, as DNA: TGTGCCAGCAGGCAGGGTGGGACAGATACGCAGTATTTT. Its translation is CASRQGGTDTQYF.

The J gene is TRBJ2-3, the V gene TRBV7-9; TRBD2 matches 7 bases. CDR1 and CDR2 from the germline V gene are SEHNR and FQNEAQ (reference sequence). V gave up 1 base and J gave up 4 bases; unmatched junction bases: 17. The CDR3 sequence is 19 residues long. CDR3 sequence reads: CASSLDYPSGAQSADTQYF. The DNA for the CDR3 is TGTGCCAGCAGCTTAGATTACCCCAGCGGGGCTCAGTCCGCAGATACGCAGTATTTT.

CDR3 loop: CAWNPPPLINEKLFF. As DNA, the CDR3 is TGTGCCTGGAACCCCCCCCCACTTATTAATGAAAAACTGTTTTTT. V is TRBV30 and J is TRBJ1-4, with D unresolved. CDR1 and CDR2 (germline): GTSNPN, SVGIG (reference sequence). The CDR3 spans 15 residues. Deletions cut 4 bases from V and 4 bases from J, with 16 bases between.